The clone carrying this T cell receptor beta chain was detected only a few times. Its cognate antigen is unknown. This entry is derived from a study of regulatory T cells in long-lasting Graves disease. Study outcomes and limitations: Only a small sample size was used, which may have cut accuracy.

Sample time point: persistent/refractory GD, antithyroid drugs over 5 years with positive TRAb. Generation of the TCR library employed RNA extracted from PBMCs. Assembly of TCR beta libraries relied on iRepertoire HTBI primers together with Arm-PCR of CDR3 regions. TCRdb recomputed calls from the multiplex PCR reads with MiXCR, one row per CDR3 protein. Seen here are 500,000 to 800,000 distinct CDR3 sequences, approximately 31% observed once, and the top ten hold 40% to 50%. This TCR was sampled from a female donor with Graves disease. Sequences were derived from peripheral blood mononuclear cells (PBMCs), sampled when the disease was refractory, from a patient treated with antithyroid drugs.

CDR3 loop: CASREGLAVYEQYF. In DNA form, the CDR3 reads TGTGCCAGCAGGGAGGGACTAGCGGTTTACGAGCAGTACTTC. V is TRBV28 and J is TRBJ2-7; TRBD2 matches 11 bases. Per germline, CDR1 MDHEN and CDR2 SYDVKM. V shed 6 bases, J shed 4 bases, and the junction held 5 bases outside the gene matches. The CDR3 extends over 14 amino acids.